A selection of T cell receptor beta chains follows, all from one sample in a study of CD8 T cells in Susac syndrome. One entry per CDR3 protein results from TCRdb running MiXCR on the immunoSEQ multiplex PCR reads. The sample lists around 200,000 distinct CDR3 sequences, about 94% occurring once. Sequencing was carried out using CD4+ T cells from PBMCs. These receptors were obtained from a human donor with Susac syndrome. Both conserved end residues are part of each CDR3.

V,J,length,CDR3
TRBV5-1,TRBJ2-1,15,CASSLAGDGYNEQFF
TRBV4-1,TRBJ1-5,14,CASSSPVRGQPQHF
TRBV20-1,TRBJ1-1,14,CSATGPRRGTEAFF
TRBV7-2,TRBJ2-3,16,CASSSRLAGSTDTQYF
TRBV20-1,TRBJ2-1,14,CSASGTNFYNEQFF
TRBV20-1,TRBJ2-7,13,CSAVRETSYEQYF
TRBV29-1,TRBJ2-7,15,CSTKGGGQKAYEQYF
TRBV20-1,TRBJ2-3,13,CSARGETTDTQYF
TRBV15,TRBJ2-5,16,CATSRDRDQGRETQYF
TRBV20-1,TRBJ1-2,13,CSARVGTGGRYTF
TRBV14,TRBJ1-1,13,CASRQVGNTEAFF
TRBV3-1,TRBJ2-7,17,CASSQLGTGGPVGEQYF
TRBV11-2,TRBJ2-2,18,CASSHRDMADLRTGELFF
TRBV7-6,TRBJ1-1,14,CASSLRSPSTEAFF
TRBV6-5,TRBJ1-6,14,CASRGQGLNSALHF
TRBV20-1,TRBJ2-5,15,CSSTTGTGSPETQYF
TRBV3-1,TRBJ2-3,15,CASSHAGVSPDTQYF
TRBV28,TRBJ1-1,15,CASSLVQAQNTEAFF
TRBV3-1,TRBJ1-3,15,CASTSNRDLGNTIYF
TRBV20-1,TRBJ2-1,14,CSAKKAGDYNEQFF
TRBV12-3/TRBV12-4,TRBJ1-5,14,CASSLVGGHQPQHF
TRBV7-2,TRBJ2-1,16,CASSLGPSGGYNEQFF
TRBV12-3/TRBV12-4,TRBJ2-1,15,CASSQDRGSYNEQFF
TRBV10-3,TRBJ1-2,13,CAISESSADGYTF
TRBV2,TRBJ2-5,16,CASKRLAGVSLKTQYF
TRBV12-3/TRBV12-4,TRBJ1-1,14,CASSSRRGNTEAFF
TRBV24-1,TRBJ2-3,14,CATSASLQTDTQYF
TRBV5-1,TRBJ2-1,16,CASSFGTSGIFNEQFF
TRBV5-1,TRBJ2-7,15,CASSLGGTDTYEQYF
TRBV21-1,TRBJ2-7,19,CASSNPRAQTGVPSYEQYF
TRBV7-9,TRBJ1-1,14,CASSFLISDTEAFF
TRBV7-9,TRBJ2-5,13,CASSQDIGETQYF
TRBV28,TRBJ2-4,16,CASSITSGNGKNIQYF
TRBV6-5,TRBJ2-2,12,CASSREPGELFF
TRBV4-1,TRBJ1-1,14,CASSQQTGRGEAFF
TRBV20-1,TRBJ1-5,14,CSARAGRGGSAQHF
TRBV6-5,TRBJ2-5,14,CASSYGDRGETQYF
TRBV6-5,TRBJ2-6,18,CASSYGVREFSGANVLTF